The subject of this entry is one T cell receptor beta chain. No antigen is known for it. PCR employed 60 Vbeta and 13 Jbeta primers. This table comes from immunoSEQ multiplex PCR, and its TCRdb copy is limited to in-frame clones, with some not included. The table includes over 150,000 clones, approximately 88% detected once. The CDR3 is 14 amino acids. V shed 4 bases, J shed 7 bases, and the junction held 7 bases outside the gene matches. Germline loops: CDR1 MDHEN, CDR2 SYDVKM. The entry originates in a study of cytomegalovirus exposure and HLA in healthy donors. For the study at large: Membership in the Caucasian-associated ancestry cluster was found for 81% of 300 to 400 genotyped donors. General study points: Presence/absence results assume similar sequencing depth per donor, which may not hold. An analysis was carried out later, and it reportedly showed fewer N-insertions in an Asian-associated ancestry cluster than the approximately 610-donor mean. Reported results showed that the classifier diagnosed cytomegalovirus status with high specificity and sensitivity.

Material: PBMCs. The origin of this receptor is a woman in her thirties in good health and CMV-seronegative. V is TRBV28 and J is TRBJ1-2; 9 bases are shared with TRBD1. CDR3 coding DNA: TGTGCCAGCAGTTCGCCACAGGGGGCCCTTGGCTACACCTTC. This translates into CASSSPQGALGYTF.